Only a few counts were recorded for the clone carrying this T cell receptor beta chain. Its target is not known. Amplified TCR beta CDR3 regions came from RNA transcripts. TCR CDR3 regions were first amplified by RT-PCR with HTBI primers. From the multiplex PCR reads, TCRdb called clonotypes with MiXCR, one entry per CDR3 protein. The sample carries approximately 700,000 distinct CDR3 sequences, over 15% recorded once. The sample originates from a study of T cells in Graves' hyperthyroidism and ophthalmopathy. Findings of the study overall: Ophthalmopathy, as predicted by the model, came a median roughly 6.8 months after the prediction. In the blood, most expanded thyroid clonotypes above 0.001 appeared as well.

Among the patients, aged 18 to 65, hyperthyroidism was newly diagnosed and had lasted under 2 months. Together with thyroid ultrasound, orbital computed tomography, serum thyroxine and TRAb, clinical symptoms were used for diagnoses. The V gene lost 4 bases and the J gene lost 4 bases, with 13 bases spanning the gap. CDR3 length: 15 amino acids. From germline, CDR1 is MDHEN and CDR2 SYDVKM. The sequencing input was blood. The clonotype originates from a man younger than 35 with Graves' hyperthyroidism. This chain joins TRBV28 and TRBJ1-4, with TRBD1 as a possible D gene (5 bases). The CDR3 reads CASSWATADNEKLFF. The CDR3, as DNA: TGTGCCAGCAGTTGGGCGACAGCGGATAATGAAAAACTGTTTTTT.